This T cell receptor (beta chain) was identified in a study of technical replicates of blood from a handful of donors. Germline CDR1 and CDR2: LGHNA and YSLEER. The CDR3 consists of 17 residues. Unmatched junction bases numbered 7, after V lost 4 bases and J lost 1 base. The repertoire was sequenced with immunoSEQ multiplex PCR; TCRdb's copy has only in-frame clones and lacks some. Among about 82,000 clones listed, around 94% were seen once. Material for sequencing was T cells isolated from PBMCs. The origin of this receptor is a human donor in good health. V is TRBV4-3 and J is TRBJ2-6; TRBD2 matches 7 bases. For the CDR3, the DNA is TGCGCCAGCAGCCCTGGGGAGGGGCTTTCTGGGGCCAACGTCCTGACTTTC. It translates to CASSPGEGLSGANVLTF.